This T cell receptor (beta chain) stems from a study of T-cell reconstitution after alpha-beta-depleted transplantation in children. TCRbeta library construction was performed incorporating unique molecular identifiers. TCRdb fed the PCR reads into MiXCR, producing one record per CDR3 protein. In the table there are over 550,000 distinct CDR3 sequences, 10% of which are singletons. Germline V gene data show CDR1 as ENHRY and CDR2 as SYGVKD. The length of the CDR3 is 13 residues. J lost 4 bases, V lost 9 bases, and 7 bases had no gene match. This chain joins TRBV10-3 and TRBJ2-7; 9 nucleotides line up with TRBD2. This TCR was recovered from a human donor who donated a stem cell graft to a child with acute myeloid leukemia. The specimen was PBMCs from the stem cell graft donor, collected from the stem cell graft. Here the CDR3 DNA reads TGTGCCATAACCGGGACTAGCAGATACGAGCAGTACTTC. As protein: CAITGTSRYEQYF.